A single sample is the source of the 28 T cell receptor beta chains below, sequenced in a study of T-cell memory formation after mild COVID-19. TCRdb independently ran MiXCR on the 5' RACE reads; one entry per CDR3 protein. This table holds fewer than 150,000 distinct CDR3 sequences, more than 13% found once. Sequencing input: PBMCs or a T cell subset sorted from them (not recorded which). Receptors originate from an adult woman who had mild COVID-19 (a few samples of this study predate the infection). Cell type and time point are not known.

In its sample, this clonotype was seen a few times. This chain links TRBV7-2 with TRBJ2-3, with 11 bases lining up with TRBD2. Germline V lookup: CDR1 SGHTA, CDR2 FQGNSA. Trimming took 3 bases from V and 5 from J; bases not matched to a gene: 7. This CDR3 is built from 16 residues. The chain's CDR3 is CASSFTLAGVIDTQYF. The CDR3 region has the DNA TGTGCCAGCAGCTTCACACTAGCGGGGGTAATAGATACGCAGTATTTT.

The CDR3 loop is CSATGGGSSIYEQYF. The CDR3 DNA is TGCAGTGCGACGGGCGGGGGATCAAGTATCTACGAGCAGTACTTC. The chain is built from TRBV20-1 and TRBJ2-7, with 7 bases that match TRBD2. This CDR3 has 15 residues. V was clipped by 6 bases and J by 3 bases; unmatched bases: 14. Germline V gives CDR1 DFQATT, CDR2 SNEGSKA (reference sequence).

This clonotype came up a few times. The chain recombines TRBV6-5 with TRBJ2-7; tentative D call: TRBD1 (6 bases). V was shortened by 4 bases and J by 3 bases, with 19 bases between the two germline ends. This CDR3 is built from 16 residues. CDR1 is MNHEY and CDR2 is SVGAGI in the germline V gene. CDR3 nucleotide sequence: TGTGCCAGCAGTTCTACGGGGTGGACAGAGCACTACGAGCAGTACTTC. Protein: CASSSTGWTEHYEQYF.

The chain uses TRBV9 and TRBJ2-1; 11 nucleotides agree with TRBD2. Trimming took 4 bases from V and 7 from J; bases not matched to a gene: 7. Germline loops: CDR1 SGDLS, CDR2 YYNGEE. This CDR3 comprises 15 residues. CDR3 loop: CASSLSGRDANEQFF. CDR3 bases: TGTGCCAGCAGCCTTAGCGGGAGGGACGCAAATGAGCAGTTCTTC.

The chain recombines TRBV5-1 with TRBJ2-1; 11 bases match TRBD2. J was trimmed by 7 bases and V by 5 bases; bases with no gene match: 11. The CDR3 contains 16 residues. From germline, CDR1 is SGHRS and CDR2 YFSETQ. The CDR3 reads CASRYSGTSGPNEQFF. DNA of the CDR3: TGCGCCAGCAGATACTCCGGGACTAGCGGCCCTAATGAGCAGTTCTTC.

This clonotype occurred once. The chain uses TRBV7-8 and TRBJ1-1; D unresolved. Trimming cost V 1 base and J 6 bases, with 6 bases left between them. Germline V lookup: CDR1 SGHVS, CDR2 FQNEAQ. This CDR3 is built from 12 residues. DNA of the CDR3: TGTGCCAGCAGCTTAGGAGAGGCTGAAGCTTTCTTT. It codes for CASSLGEAEAFF.

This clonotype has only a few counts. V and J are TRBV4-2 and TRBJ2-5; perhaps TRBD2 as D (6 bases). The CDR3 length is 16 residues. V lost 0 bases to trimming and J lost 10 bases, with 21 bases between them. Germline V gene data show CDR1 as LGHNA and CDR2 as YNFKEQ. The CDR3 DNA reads TGTGCCAGCAGCCAAGATCAGGGACTCCCTCCAAGTATCCAGTACTTC. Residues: CASSQDQGLPPSIQYF.

The CDR3 DNA is TGTGCCAGCAGCTTAGCTAACGGAGCGGGGTTGAATGAGCAGTTCTTC. Its translation: CASSLANGAGLNEQFF. The chain combines TRBV7-6 with TRBJ2-1; 7 bases align to TRBD2. CDR1 is SGHVS, CDR2 FNYEAQ, per germline. Trimming cost V 0 bases and J 7 bases; bases outside gene matches: 9. The CDR3 length is 16 residues.

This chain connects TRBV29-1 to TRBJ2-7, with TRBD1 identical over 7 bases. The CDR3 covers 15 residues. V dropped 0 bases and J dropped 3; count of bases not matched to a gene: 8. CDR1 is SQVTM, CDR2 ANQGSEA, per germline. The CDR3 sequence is CSVEEGAGGNYEQYF. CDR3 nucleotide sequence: TGCAGCGTTGAAGAGGGGGCAGGGGGAAACTACGAGCAGTACTTC.

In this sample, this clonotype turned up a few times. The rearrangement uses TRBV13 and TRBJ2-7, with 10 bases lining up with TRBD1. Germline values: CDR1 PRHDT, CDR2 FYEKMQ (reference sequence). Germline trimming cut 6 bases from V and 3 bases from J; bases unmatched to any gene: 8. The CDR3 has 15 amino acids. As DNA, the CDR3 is TGTGCCAGCAGTTTCTCCGGGACAGGGGACTACGAGCAGTACTTC. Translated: CASSFSGTGDYEQYF.

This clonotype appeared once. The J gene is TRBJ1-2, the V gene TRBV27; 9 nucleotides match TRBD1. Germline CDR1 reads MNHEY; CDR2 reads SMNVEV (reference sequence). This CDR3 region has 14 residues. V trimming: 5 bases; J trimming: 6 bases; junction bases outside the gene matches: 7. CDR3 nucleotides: TGTGCCAGCAGTCAACAGGGGGCTCAAAATGGCTACACCTTC. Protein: CASSQQGAQNGYTF.

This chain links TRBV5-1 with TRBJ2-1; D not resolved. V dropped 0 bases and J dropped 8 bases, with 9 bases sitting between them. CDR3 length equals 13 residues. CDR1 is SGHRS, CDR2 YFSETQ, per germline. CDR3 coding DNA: TGCGCCAGCAGCTTGGATGGGCCGGATGAGCAGTTCTTC. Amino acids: CASSLDGPDEQFF.

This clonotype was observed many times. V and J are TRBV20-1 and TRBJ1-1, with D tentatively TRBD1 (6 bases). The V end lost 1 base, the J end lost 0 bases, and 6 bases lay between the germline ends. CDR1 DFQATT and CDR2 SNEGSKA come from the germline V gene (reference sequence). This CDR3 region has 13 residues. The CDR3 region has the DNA TGCAGTGCTAGAGGGGGGCTGAACACTGAAGCTTTCTTT. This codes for CSARGGLNTEAFF.

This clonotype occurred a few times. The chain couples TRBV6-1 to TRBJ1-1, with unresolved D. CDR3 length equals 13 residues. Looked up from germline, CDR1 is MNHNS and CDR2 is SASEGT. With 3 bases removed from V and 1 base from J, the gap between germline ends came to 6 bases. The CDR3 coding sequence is TGTGCCAGCAGTGAGAGGTGGAACACTGAAGCTTTCTTT. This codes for CASSERWNTEAFF.

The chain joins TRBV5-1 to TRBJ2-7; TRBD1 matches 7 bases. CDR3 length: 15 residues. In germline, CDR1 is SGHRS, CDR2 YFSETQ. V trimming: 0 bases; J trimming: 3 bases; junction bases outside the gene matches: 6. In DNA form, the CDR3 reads TGCGCCAGCAGCTTGGAGGGGGCGATCTACTACGAGCAGTACTTC. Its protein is CASSLEGAIYYEQYF. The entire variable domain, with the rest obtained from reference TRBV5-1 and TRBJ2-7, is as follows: KAGVTQTPRYLIKTRGQQVTLSCSPISGHRSVSWYQQTPGQGLQFLFEYFSETQRNKGNFPGRFSGRQFSNSRSEMNVSTLELGDSALYLCASSLEGAIYYEQYFGPGTRLTVT.

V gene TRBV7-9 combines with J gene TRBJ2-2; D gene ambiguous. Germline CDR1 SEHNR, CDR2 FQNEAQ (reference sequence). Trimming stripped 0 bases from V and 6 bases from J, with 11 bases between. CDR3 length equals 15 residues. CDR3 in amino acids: CASSLAEEWPGELFF. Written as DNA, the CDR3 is TGTGCCAGCAGCTTAGCAGAAGAGTGGCCCGGGGAGCTGTTTTTT.

The CDR3 DNA sequence: TGTGCCACCAGACTAGGGACGGACGAGATTTCGAACACTGAAGCTTTCTTT. Translated, it gives CATRLGTDEISNTEAFF. The V gene is TRBV24-1, the J gene TRBJ1-1; D perhaps matches TRBD1 (5 bases). V lost 7 bases, J lost 1 base, and 21 bases lay in between. Germline CDR1 reads KGHDR; CDR2 reads SFDVKD. This CDR3 comprises 17 residues.

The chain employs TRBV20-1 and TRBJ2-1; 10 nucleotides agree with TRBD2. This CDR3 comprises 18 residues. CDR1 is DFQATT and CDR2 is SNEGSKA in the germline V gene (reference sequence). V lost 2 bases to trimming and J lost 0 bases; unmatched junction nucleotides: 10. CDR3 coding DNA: TGCAGTGCTAGAATGGCTAGCGGGGGCCTGAGCTCCTACAATGAGCAGTTCTTC. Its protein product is CSARMASGGLSSYNEQFF.

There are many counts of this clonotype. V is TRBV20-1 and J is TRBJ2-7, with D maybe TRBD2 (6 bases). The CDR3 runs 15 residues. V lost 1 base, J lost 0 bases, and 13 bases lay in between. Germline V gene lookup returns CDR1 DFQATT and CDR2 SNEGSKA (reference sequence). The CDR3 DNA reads TGCAGTGCTAGAGTGGCGGGGTGGAGCTCCTACGAGCAGTACTTC. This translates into CSARVAGWSSYEQYF.

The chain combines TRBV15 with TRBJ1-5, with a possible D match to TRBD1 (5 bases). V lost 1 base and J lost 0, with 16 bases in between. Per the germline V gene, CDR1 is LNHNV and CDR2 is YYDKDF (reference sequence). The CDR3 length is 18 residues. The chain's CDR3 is CATSRGGDSLLSNQPQHF. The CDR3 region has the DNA TGTGCCACCAGCAGAGGGGGAGACAGTCTTCTTAGCAATCAGCCCCAGCATTTT.

Here the CDR3 DNA reads TGTGCCAGCAGTTTGCAGGGGGTCATGGAGCAGTACTTC. As protein: CASSLQGVMEQYF. The chain carries TRBV6-5 and TRBJ2-7, with TRBD1 matching 7 bases. V lost 4 bases to trimming and J lost 7 bases; unmatched junction nucleotides: 7. This CDR3 has 13 amino acids. Looked up from germline, CDR1 is MNHEY and CDR2 is SVGAGI.

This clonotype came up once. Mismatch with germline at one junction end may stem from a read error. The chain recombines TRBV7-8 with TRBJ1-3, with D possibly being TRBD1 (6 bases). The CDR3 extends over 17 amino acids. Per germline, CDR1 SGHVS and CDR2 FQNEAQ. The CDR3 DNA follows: TGTGCCAGCAGCTTAGCCCCCTCCCGGGGGGCTGGGAACACCATATATTTT. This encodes CASSLAPSRGAGNTIYF.

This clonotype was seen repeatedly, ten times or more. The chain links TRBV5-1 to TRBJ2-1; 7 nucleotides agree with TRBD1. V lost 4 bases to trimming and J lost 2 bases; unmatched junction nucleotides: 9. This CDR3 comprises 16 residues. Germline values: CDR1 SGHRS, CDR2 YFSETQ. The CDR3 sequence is CASSERQGPTYNEQFF. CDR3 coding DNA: TGCGCCAGCAGCGAAAGACAGGGTCCCACCTACAATGAGCAGTTCTTC.

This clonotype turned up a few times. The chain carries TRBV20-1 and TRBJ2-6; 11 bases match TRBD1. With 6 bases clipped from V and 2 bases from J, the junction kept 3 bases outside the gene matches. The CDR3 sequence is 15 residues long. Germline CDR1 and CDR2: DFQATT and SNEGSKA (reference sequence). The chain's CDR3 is CSALDRGPGANVLTF. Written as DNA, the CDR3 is TGCAGTGCCTTGGACAGGGGGCCTGGGGCCAACGTCCTGACTTTC.

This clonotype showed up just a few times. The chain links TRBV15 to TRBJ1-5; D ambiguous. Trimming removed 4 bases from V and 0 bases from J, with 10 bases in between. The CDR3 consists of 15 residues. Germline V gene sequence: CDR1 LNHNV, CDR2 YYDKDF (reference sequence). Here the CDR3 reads CATSTGQYSNQPQHF. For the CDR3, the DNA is TGTGCCACCAGCACCGGGCAATATAGCAATCAGCCCCAGCATTTT. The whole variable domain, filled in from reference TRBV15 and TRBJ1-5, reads DAMVIQNPRYQVTQFGKPVTLSCSQTLNHNVMYWYQQKSSQAPKLLFHYYDKDFNNEADTPDNFQSRRPNTSFCFLDIRSPGLGDTAMYLCATSTGQYSNQPQHFGDGTRLSIL.

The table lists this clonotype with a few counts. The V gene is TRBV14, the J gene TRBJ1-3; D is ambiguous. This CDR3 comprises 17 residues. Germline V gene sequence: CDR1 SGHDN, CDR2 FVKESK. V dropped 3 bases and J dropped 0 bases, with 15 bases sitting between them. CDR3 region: CASSHQKYSISGNTIYF. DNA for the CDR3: TGTGCCAGCAGCCATCAGAAGTACAGCATCTCTGGAAACACCATATATTTT. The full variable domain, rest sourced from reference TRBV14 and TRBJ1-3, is EAGVTQFPSHSVIEKGQTVTLRCDPISGHDNLYWYRRVMGKEIKFLLHFVKESKQDESGMPNNRFLAERTGGTYSTLKVQPAELEDSGVYFCASSHQKYSISGNTIYFGEGSWLTVV.

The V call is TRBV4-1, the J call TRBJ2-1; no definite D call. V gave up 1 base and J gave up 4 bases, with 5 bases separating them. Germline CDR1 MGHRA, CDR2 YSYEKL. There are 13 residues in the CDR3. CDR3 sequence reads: CASSQVLYNEQFF. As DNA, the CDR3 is TGCGCCAGCAGCCAAGTGCTGTACAATGAGCAGTTCTTC.

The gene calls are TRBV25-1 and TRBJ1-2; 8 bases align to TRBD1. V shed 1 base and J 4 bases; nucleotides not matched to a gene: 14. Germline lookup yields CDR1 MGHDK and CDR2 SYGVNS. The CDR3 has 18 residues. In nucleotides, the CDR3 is TGTGCCAGCAGTGAATTATGGACGACAGGGGATACGGTCTATGGCTACACCTTC. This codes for CASSELWTTGDTVYGYTF.